A selection of T cell receptor beta chains follows, all from one sample in a study of neurological immune-mediated disorders. TCRdb redid the calling of the 5' RACE reads with MiXCR, one entry per CDR3 protein. The sample holds about 53,000 distinct CDR3 sequences, over 15% seen once. Input material: PBMCs. The receptors stem from a man in his fifties or sixties in good health. Each CDR3 is given with its conserved first and last residue. Fields, in order: clone size, J gene, D gene, V gene, CDR3 protein, CDR3 DNA. D genes are given only for firm matches. Where a row states a size, it is once, few, many or the class of an expanded clone; other rows omit it.

abundance: many; j_gene: TRBJ1-5; d_gene: .; v_gene: TRBV12-3/TRBV12-4; CDR3aa: CASSWENQPQHF; CDR3nt: TGTGCCAGCAGTTGGGAAAATCAGCCCCAGCATTTT
abundance: many; j_gene: TRBJ1-1; d_gene: .; v_gene: TRBV27; CDR3aa: CASSMEWGDTEAFF; CDR3nt: TGTGCCAGCTCCATGGAGTGGGGAGACACTGAAGCTTTCTTT
abundance: many; j_gene: TRBJ2-1; d_gene: TRBD2; v_gene: TRBV11-3; CDR3aa: CASSRSVLARGGGHEQFF; CDR3nt: TGTGCCAGCAGCCGCTCGGTATTAGCGCGCGGGGGTGGCCATGAGCAGTTCTTC
abundance: many; j_gene: TRBJ2-2; d_gene: .; v_gene: TRBV7-3; CDR3aa: CASSLGARRPNTGELFF; CDR3nt: TGTGCCAGCAGCTTAGGGGCCCGGAGACCGAACACCGGGGAGCTGTTTTTT
abundance: many; j_gene: TRBJ1-1; d_gene: TRBD1; v_gene: TRBV9; CDR3aa: CASSATGVNTEAFF; CDR3nt: TGTGCCAGCAGCGCCACAGGGGTGAACACTGAAGCTTTCTTT
abundance: .; j_gene: TRBJ1-2; d_gene: .; v_gene: TRBV5-1; CDR3aa: CASSLVSDSGGYTF; CDR3nt: TGCGCCAGCAGCTTGGTTTCGGACAGCGGTGGCTACACCTTC
abundance: many; j_gene: TRBJ2-5; d_gene: .; v_gene: TRBV24-1; CDR3aa: CATSEPAGQETQYF; CDR3nt: TGTGCCACCAGTGAACCCGCGGGCCAAGAGACCCAGTACTTC
abundance: many; j_gene: TRBJ2-1; d_gene: .; v_gene: TRBV9; CDR3aa: CASSGGWTEGNEQFF; CDR3nt: TGTGCCAGCAGTGGCGGATGGACGGAGGGAAATGAGCAGTTCTTC
abundance: many; j_gene: TRBJ2-7; d_gene: .; v_gene: TRBV3-1; CDR3aa: CASSQDPAEGREQYF; CDR3nt: TGTGCCAGCAGCCAAGATCCGGCGGAGGGGCGCGAGCAGTACTTC
abundance: .; j_gene: TRBJ2-1; d_gene: TRBD2; v_gene: TRBV10-3; CDR3aa: CAISESTSGIDNEQFF; CDR3nt: TGTGCCATCAGTGAGTCCACTAGCGGGATAGACAATGAGCAGTTCTTC
abundance: many; j_gene: TRBJ2-7; d_gene: TRBD2; v_gene: TRBV5-1; CDR3aa: CASSDQEAGDSYEQYF; CDR3nt: TGCGCCAGCAGCGACCAGGAAGCGGGGGACTCCTACGAGCAGTACTTC
abundance: many; j_gene: TRBJ2-1; d_gene: TRBD2; v_gene: TRBV3-1; CDR3aa: CASSLTSGGNEQFF; CDR3nt: TGTGCCAGCAGCCTGACTAGCGGGGGTAATGAGCAGTTCTTC
abundance: .; j_gene: TRBJ2-1; d_gene: TRBD2; v_gene: TRBV29-1; CDR3aa: CSVEPSGSYNEQFF; CDR3nt: TGCAGCGTCGAACCTAGCGGCTCCTACAATGAGCAGTTCTTC
abundance: many; j_gene: TRBJ2-3; d_gene: .; v_gene: TRBV5-1; CDR3aa: CASSFSQGRSDTQYF; CDR3nt: TGCGCCAGCAGCTTCTCACAGGGCCGATCAGATACGCAGTATTTT
abundance: many; j_gene: TRBJ2-7; d_gene: .; v_gene: TRBV27; CDR3aa: CASSFGPSYEQYF; CDR3nt: TGTGCCAGCAGTTTCGGGCCTTCCTACGAGCAGTACTTC
abundance: many; j_gene: TRBJ2-5; d_gene: .; v_gene: TRBV5-1; CDR3aa: CASSFVGETQYF; CDR3nt: TGCGCCAGCAGCTTTGTGGGGGAGACCCAGTACTTC
abundance: many; j_gene: TRBJ1-6; d_gene: .; v_gene: TRBV5-6; CDR3aa: CASSLGRADSPLHF; CDR3nt: TGTGCCAGCAGCTTGGGAAGAGCGGATTCACCCCTCCACTTT
abundance: many; j_gene: TRBJ1-1; d_gene: .; v_gene: TRBV12-3/TRBV12-4; CDR3aa: CASSKANTEAFF; CDR3nt: TGTGCCAGCAGTAAGGCGAACACTGAAGCTTTCTTT
abundance: many; j_gene: TRBJ2-5; d_gene: .; v_gene: TRBV7-2; CDR3aa: CASTFGGGETQYF; CDR3nt: TGTGCCAGCACTTTTGGGGGAGGAGAGACCCAGTACTTC
abundance: many; j_gene: TRBJ2-2; d_gene: TRBD2; v_gene: TRBV7-8; CDR3aa: CASSVLAGANTGELFF; CDR3nt: TGTGCCAGCAGCGTACTAGCGGGAGCGAACACCGGGGAGCTGTTTTTT
abundance: many; j_gene: TRBJ2-7; d_gene: .; v_gene: TRBV6-2/TRBV6-3; CDR3aa: CASTIGAEAGEQYF; CDR3nt: TGTGCCAGCACCATCGGGGCGGAGGCGGGAGAGCAGTACTTC
abundance: .; j_gene: TRBJ2-3; d_gene: .; v_gene: TRBV20-1; CDR3aa: CSAAPRGTQYF; CDR3nt: TGCAGTGCTGCCCCGAGGGGCACGCAGTATTTT
abundance: many; j_gene: TRBJ2-2; d_gene: TRBD2; v_gene: TRBV7-2; CDR3aa: CASSPSLAGFSGELFF; CDR3nt: TGTGCCAGCAGTCCTTCCCTAGCGGGATTCTCCGGGGAGCTGTTTTTT